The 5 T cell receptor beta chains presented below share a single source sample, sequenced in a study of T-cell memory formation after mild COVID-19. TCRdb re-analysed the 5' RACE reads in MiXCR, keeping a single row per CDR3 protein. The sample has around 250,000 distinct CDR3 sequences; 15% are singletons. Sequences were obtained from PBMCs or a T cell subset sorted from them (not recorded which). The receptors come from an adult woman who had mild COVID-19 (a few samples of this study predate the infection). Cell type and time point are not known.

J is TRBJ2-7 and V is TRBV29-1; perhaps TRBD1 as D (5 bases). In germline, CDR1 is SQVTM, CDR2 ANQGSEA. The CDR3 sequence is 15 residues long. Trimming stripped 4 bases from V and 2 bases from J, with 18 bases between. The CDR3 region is CSVVEPRGRAYEQYF. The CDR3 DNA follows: TGCAGCGTTGTGGAACCTAGGGGCAGGGCCTACGAGCAGTACTTC.

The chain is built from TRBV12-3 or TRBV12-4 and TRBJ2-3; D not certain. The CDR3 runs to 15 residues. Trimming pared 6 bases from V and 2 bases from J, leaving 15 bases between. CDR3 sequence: CASSPRKGLTDTQYF. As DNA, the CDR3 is TGTGCCAGCAGCCCACGGAAGGGCCTCACAGATACGCAGTATTTT.

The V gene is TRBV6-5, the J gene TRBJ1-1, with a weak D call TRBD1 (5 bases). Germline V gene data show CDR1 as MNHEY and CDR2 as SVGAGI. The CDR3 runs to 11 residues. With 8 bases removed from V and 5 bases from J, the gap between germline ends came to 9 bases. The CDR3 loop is CASCQGTEAFF. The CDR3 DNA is TGTGCCAGCTGTCAGGGAACTGAAGCTTTCTTT.

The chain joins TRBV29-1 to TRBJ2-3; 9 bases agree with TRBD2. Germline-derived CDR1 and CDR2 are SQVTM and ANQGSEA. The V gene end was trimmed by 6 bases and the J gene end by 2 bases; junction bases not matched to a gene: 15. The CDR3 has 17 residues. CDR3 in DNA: TGCAGCGTCTCTGCCCTCCCGGGACTAGCAGACACAGATACGCAGTATTTT. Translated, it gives CSVSALPGLADTDTQYF.

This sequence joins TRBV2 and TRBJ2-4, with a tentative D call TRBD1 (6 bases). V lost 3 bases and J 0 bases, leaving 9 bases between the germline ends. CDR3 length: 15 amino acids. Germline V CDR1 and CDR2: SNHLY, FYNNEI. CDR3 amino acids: CASSDWGLAKNIQYF. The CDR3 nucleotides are TGTGCCAGCAGTGATTGGGGGCTAGCCAAAAACATTCAGTACTTC.